Presented here are 2 T cell receptor beta chains from one specimen sequenced in a study of cytomegalovirus exposure and HLA in healthy donors. PCR amplification relied on 60 Vbeta primers (plus 13 Jbeta primers). Measured with immunoSEQ multiplex PCR; TCRdb has only the in-frame clones, and not every one. The sample has 190,000 or so clones. The sequencing sample was made of PBMCs. The receptors shown here come from a boy aged 5-17 years in good health and CMV-seronegative.

The V gene is TRBV5-1, the J gene TRBJ1-1, with D tentatively TRBD1 (6 bases). Germline V gene data show CDR1 as SGHRS and CDR2 as YFSETQ. The CDR3 totals 16 residues. The V gene lost 0 bases and the J gene lost 1 base, with 13 bases spanning the gap. The CDR3 reads CASSLASRGGNTEAFF. CDR3 DNA: TGCGCCAGCAGCTTGGCCAGCAGGGGCGGGAACACTGAAGCTTTCTTT.

The chain has TRBV4-1 and TRBJ1-4; perhaps TRBD1 as D (6 bases). V lost 3 bases, J lost 0 bases, and 14 bases lay in between. The CDR3 totals 17 residues. Germline CDR1 is MGHRA and CDR2 is YSYEKL. CDR3 amino acids: CASSHPGHPATNEKLFF. CDR3 coding DNA: TGCGCCAGCAGCCATCCGGGACACCCTGCAACTAATGAAAAACTGTTTTTT.